This TCR beta chain emerged from a study of Graves' ophthalmopathy and Graves' hyperthyroidism. Study-wide points: The model reached 55% to 71% sensitivity and 72.22% specificity for predicting ophthalmopathy progression. Ophthalmopathy and stable hyperthyroidism were discriminated by a 13-signature model, with approximately 88% sensitivity and approximately 77% specificity.

This clonotype came up a few times. Its antigen is still unknown. The junction differs from germline at one of its ends, possibly a read error. The study recruited hyperthyroidism patients aged 18 to 65 who were newly diagnosed, under 2 months' duration. Exclusion criteria comprised other autoimmune diseases, uncontrolled infections, pregnancy or lactation in patients. Using RNA transcripts, the TCR beta CDR3 regions were amplified. The authors performed first-round RT-PCR with HTBI primers and then a second-round multiplex PCR. One entry per CDR3 protein results from TCRdb running MiXCR on the multiplex PCR reads. This table holds around 400,000 distinct CDR3 sequences, over 20% found once. The TCR sequence derives from a woman aged 18-30 years with stable Graves' hyperthyroidism. The sequencing input was peripheral blood.

This CDR3 reads CASSQESF. Written as DNA, the CDR3 is TGTGCCAGCAGCCAAGAGTCCTTC. The rearrangement joins TRBV3-1 to TRBJ2-5; no firm D call. Germline V gene lookup returns CDR1 LGHDT and CDR2 YNNKEL (reference sequence). The CDR3 contains 8 residues.